What follows describes a single T cell receptor beta chain. Antigen: not known. Per the germline V gene, CDR1 is MNHEY and CDR2 is SVGAGI. V was shortened by 2 bases and J by 5 bases, with 13 bases between the two germline ends. The CDR3 contains 15 residues. This record comes from a study of T cell responses to AZD1222 COVID-19 vaccine. Study results and limitations: Baseline testing showed seropositivity in only six or seven AZD1222 recipients.

Only in-frame clones appear in the TCRdb table, and some are missing; sequencing was by immunoSEQ multiplex PCR. The sample consists of roughly 170,000 clones, 87% of them appearing once. This chain uses TRBV6-5 with TRBJ2-1, with no clear D. This TCR was recovered from an adult in good health. Sequencing used peripheral blood, obtained on day 0 of AZD1222 vaccination. The CDR3 nucleotides read TGTGCCAGCAGTTACGTTGGTGGGGAAAACAATGAGCAGTTCTTC. Translation gives CASSYVGGENNEQFF.